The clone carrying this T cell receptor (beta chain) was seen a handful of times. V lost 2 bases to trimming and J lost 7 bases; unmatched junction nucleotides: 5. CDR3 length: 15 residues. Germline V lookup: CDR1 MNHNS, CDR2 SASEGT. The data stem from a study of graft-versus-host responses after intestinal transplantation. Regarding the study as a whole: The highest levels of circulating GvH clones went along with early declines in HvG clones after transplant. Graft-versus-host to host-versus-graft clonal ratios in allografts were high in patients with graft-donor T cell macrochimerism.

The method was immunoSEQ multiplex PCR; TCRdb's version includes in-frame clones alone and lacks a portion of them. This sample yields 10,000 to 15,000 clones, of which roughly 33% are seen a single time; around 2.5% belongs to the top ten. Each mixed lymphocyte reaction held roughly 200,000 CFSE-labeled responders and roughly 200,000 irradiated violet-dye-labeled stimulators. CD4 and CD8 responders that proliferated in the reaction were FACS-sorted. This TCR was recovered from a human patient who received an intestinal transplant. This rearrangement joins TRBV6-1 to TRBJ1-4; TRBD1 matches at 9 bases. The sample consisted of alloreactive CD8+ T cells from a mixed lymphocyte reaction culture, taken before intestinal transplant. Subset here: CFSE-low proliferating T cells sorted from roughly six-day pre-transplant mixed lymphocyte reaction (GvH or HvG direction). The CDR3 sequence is CASSEWGTGSEKLFF. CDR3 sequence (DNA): TGTGCCAGCAGTGAATGGGGGACAGGGAGTGAAAAACTGTTTTTT.